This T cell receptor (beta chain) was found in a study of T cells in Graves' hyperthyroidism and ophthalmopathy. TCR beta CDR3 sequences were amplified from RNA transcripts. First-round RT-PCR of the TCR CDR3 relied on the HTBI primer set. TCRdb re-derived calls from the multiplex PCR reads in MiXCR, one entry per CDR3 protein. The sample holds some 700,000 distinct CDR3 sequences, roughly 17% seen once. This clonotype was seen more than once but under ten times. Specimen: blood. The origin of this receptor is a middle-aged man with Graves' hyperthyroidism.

The CDR3: CSARSYDFNQPQHF. CDR3 sequence (DNA): TGCAGTGCTAGATCGTATGACTTCAATCAGCCCCAGCATTTT. The chain couples TRBV20-1 to TRBJ1-5; D unclear. The CDR3 extends over 14 amino acids. Trimming removed 2 bases from V and 3 bases from J, with 11 bases in between. Per the germline V gene, CDR1 is DFQATT and CDR2 is SNEGSKA (reference sequence).